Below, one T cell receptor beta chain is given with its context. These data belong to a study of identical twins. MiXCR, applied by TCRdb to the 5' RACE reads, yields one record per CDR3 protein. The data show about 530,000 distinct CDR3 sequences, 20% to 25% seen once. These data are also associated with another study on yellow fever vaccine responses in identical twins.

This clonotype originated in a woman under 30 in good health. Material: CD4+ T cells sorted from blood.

This CDR3 is CASSPIGGHTDTQYF. In DNA form, the CDR3 reads TGTGCCAGCTCTCCTATTGGGGGACACACAGATACGCAGTATTTT. V usage is TRBV7-9 and J usage is TRBJ2-3; tentatively, D is TRBD1 (6 bases). The CDR3 has 15 amino acids. The germline V and J ends were trimmed by 8 bases and 2 bases, with 17 bases remaining between them. Per the germline V gene, CDR1 is SEHNR and CDR2 is FQNEAQ (reference sequence).